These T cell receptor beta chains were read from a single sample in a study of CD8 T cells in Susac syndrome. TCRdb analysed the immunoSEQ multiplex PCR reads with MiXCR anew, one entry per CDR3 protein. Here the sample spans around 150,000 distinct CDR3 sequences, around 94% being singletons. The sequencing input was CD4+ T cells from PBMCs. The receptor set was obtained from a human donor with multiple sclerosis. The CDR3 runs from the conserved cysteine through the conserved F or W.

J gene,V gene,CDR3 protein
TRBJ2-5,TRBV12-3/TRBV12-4,CASSVPWQGETQYF
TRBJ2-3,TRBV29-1,CSVRAHPGTDTQYF
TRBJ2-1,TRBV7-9,CASSSRQVRGSYNEQFF
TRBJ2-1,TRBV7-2,CASSPTSGEGNEQFF
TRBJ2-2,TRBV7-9,CASRRQGNTGELFF
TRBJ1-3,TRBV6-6,CASSYPSGIGNTIYF
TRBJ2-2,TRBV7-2,CASSLALDAGELFF
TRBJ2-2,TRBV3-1,CASSPPGRGTGELFF
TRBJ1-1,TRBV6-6,CASRWGADTEAFF
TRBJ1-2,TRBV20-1,CSASQGLGRDGYTF
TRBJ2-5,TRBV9,CASSVSGGMARQETQYF
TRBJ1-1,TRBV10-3,CAISESSDTMNTEAFF